These 17 T cell receptor beta chains were all obtained from the same sample, sequenced in a study of shared clonotypes between healthy human individuals. TCRdb's table, derived via immunoSEQ multiplex PCR, lists solely in-frame clones and lacks some. The table records roughly 2.4 million clones, under 97% of them present only once. Sequencing was performed on naive CD4+ T cells sorted from blood. Subset here: CD45RA+ positively selected. The receptors originated from a man between 18 and 35 years old in good health.

This clone was detected only once. As DNA, the CDR3 is TGTGCCAGCAGCTTTTTGGGGGCCGACACTGAAGCTTTCTTT. Translation gives CASSFLGADTEAFF. The gene calls are TRBV5-6 and TRBJ1-1; a weak D match, TRBD1 (6 bases). The V gene lost 2 bases and the J gene lost 3 bases, with 11 bases spanning the gap. The CDR3 has 14 amino acids. CDR1 SGHDT and CDR2 YYEEEE come from the germline V gene.

This rearrangement joins TRBV5-5 to TRBJ2-1; D is possibly TRBD2 (6 bases). CDR1 is SGHKS and CDR2 is YYEKEE in the germline V gene (reference sequence). V lost 0 bases, J lost 4 bases, and 14 bases lay in between. This CDR3 region has 16 residues. CDR3 amino acids: CASSLGGTAYYNEQFF. For the CDR3, the DNA is TGTGCCAGCAGCTTGGGTGGGACTGCCTATTACAATGAGCAGTTCTTC.

This chain connects TRBV5-1 to TRBJ2-5; TRBD2 agrees at 11 bases. This CDR3 is 17 amino acids long. V lost 0 bases and J lost 2; bases outside the gene matches: 6. The germline gives CDR1 SGHRS, CDR2 YFSETQ. CDR3 residues: CASSLALAGESQETQYF. CDR3 nucleotide sequence: TGCGCCAGCAGCTTGGCACTAGCGGGAGAGAGTCAAGAGACCCAGTACTTC.

This chain connects TRBV11-2 to TRBJ1-1, with TRBD1 matching over 7 bases. Per germline, CDR1 SGHAT and CDR2 FQNNGV. This CDR3 has 14 residues. V shed 3 bases, J shed 5 bases, and the junction held 6 bases outside the gene matches. CDR3 protein: CASSLTGRGTEAFF. In DNA form, the CDR3 reads TGTGCCAGCAGCTTGACAGGGAGGGGGACTGAAGCTTTCTTT.

The V gene is TRBV7-9, the J gene TRBJ1-2, with 7 bases lining up with TRBD1. Trimming at V came to 5 bases and at J to 6 bases, leaving 12 bases not matched to a gene. Germline CDR1 and CDR2: SEHNR and FQNEAQ (reference sequence). This CDR3 comprises 15 residues. The CDR3 nucleotides are TGTGCCAGCAGCCCCCCCGGACAGGCGGGAGATGGCTACACCTTC. Translation: CASSPPGQAGDGYTF.

The rearrangement joins TRBV6-5 to TRBJ1-6; 8 nucleotides agree with TRBD1. V lost 1 base, J lost 7 bases, and 3 bases stayed unmatched. There are 15 residues in the CDR3. Germline CDR1 reads MNHEY; CDR2 reads SVGAGI. The chain's CDR3 is CASSYFQGANSPLHF. The CDR3 DNA follows: TGTGCCAGCAGTTACTTTCAGGGGGCGAATTCACCCCTCCACTTT.

The rearrangement uses TRBV11-3 and TRBJ2-7; D gene ambiguous. The germline CDR1 and CDR2 sequences are SGHNT and YENEEA. The V end was cut by 1 base, the J end by 1 base, with 8 bases between. CDR3 length: 14 amino acids. The CDR3 DNA follows: TGTGCCAGCAGCTTAGTTGGCGGTTCCTACGAGCAGTACTTC. Amino acids: CASSLVGGSYEQYF.

This sequence joins TRBV10-3 and TRBJ2-5; possible D gene TRBD1, 6 bases. The length of the CDR3 is 15 residues. In germline, CDR1 is ENHRY, CDR2 SYGVKD. Deletions cut 8 bases from V and 2 bases from J, with 18 bases between. This chain's CDR3 is CAISHWGLGQETQYF. The CDR3 coding sequence is TGTGCCATCTCCCACTGGGGGCTGGGTCAAGAGACCCAGTACTTC.

This sequence joins TRBV5-1 and TRBJ2-5; TRBD1 agrees at 7 bases. The J call is doubtful: the DNA matches TRBJ2-7 better. CDR1 and CDR2 (germline): SGHRS, YFSETQ. CDR3 length: 12 residues. Here the CDR3 reads CASSVQGNEQYF. The CDR3 DNA sequence: TGCGCCAGCAGCGTACAGGGGAACGAGCAGTACTTC.

The gene calls are TRBV2 and TRBJ2-3; TRBD2 matches 8 bases. Germline CDR1 reads SNHLY; CDR2 reads FYNNEI. The CDR3 is 14 residues long. V was clipped by 11 bases and J by 2 bases; unmatched bases: 9. The CDR3 is CASPGTRDTDTQYF. The CDR3, as DNA: TGTGCCTCTCCCGGGACTAGGGACACAGATACGCAGTATTTT.

A remark on this clone: In the same sample, other DNA sequences code for this CDR3. The chain links TRBV30 to TRBJ2-1; a weak D match, TRBD2 (6 bases). This CDR3 is built from 14 residues. CDR1 GTSNPN and CDR2 SVGIG come from the germline V gene (reference sequence). The germline V and J ends were trimmed by 0 bases and 4 bases, with 10 bases remaining between them. The CDR3 bases are TGTGCCTGGAGTGTATCCGGGGGTTACAATGAGCAGTTCTTC. This codes for CAWSVSGGYNEQFF.

The chain couples TRBV11-2 to TRBJ1-1, with D possibly matching TRBD1 (6 bases). The CDR3 covers 14 residues. Per the germline V gene, CDR1 is SGHAT and CDR2 is FQNNGV. V was cut by 1 base and J by 6 bases, with 12 bases left in between. CDR3 coding DNA: TGTGCCAGCAGCTTAGTGGCTGGGGGCCCTGAAGCTTTCTTT. Translated: CASSLVAGGPEAFF.

The chain joins TRBV11-2 to TRBJ2-1; 10 bases align to TRBD2. The V and J ends lost 1 base and 10 bases, in that order; junction bases with no gene match: 1. Germline loops: CDR1 SGHAT, CDR2 FQNNGV. This CDR3 is 13 amino acids long. The CDR3 is CASSLGTSGEQFF. CDR3 DNA sequence: TGTGCCAGCAGCTTAGGGACTAGCGGCGAGCAGTTCTTC.

The chain couples TRBV12-2 to TRBJ1-2; the DNA was not compared with TRBD1, the D call given in the table. TRBV12-2 is labeled a pseudogene. This CDR3 region has 14 residues. CDR3 DNA sequence: TGTGCAAGTCGCTGCTACGACAGGGTTGAAGGCTACACCTTC. It encodes CASRCYDRVEGYTF.

Here the CDR3 reads CASSLALRLGEQYF. CDR3 nucleotide sequence: TGTGCCAGCAGCTTAGCCTTACGCCTTGGCGAGCAGTACTTC. The chain combines TRBV7-2 with TRBJ2-7, with D unresolved. The CDR3 length is 14 residues. The V gene lost 0 bases and the J gene lost 6 bases, with 12 bases spanning the gap. Looked up from germline, CDR1 is SGHTA and CDR2 is FQGNSA.

J is TRBJ1-2 and V is TRBV6-1, with D possibly TRBD1 on 6 matching bases. This CDR3 is built from 15 residues. The ends were cut back, 2 bases at V and 3 bases at J, with 13 bases in the middle. Germline CDR1 MNHNS, CDR2 SASEGT. The CDR3 sequence: CASSELRGLHYGYTF. CDR3 DNA: TGTGCCAGCAGTGAATTACGGGGGCTTCACTATGGCTACACCTTC.

V is TRBV30 and J is TRBJ2-1; 8 bases match TRBD2. The CDR3 totals 18 residues. V was pared by 0 bases and J by 7 bases, with 17 bases of the junction left unmatched. Germline V gives CDR1 GTSNPN, CDR2 SVGIG (reference sequence). CDR3 sequence reads: CAWSVQVGRAGLSNEQFF. In DNA form, the CDR3 reads TGTGCCTGGAGTGTACAGGTCGGGAGGGCCGGTCTATCGAATGAGCAGTTCTTC. The full variable domain, its missing parts supplied by reference TRBV30 and TRBJ2-1, is SQTIHQWPATLVQPVGSPLSLECTVEGTSNPNLYWYRQAAGRGLQLLFYSVGIGQISSEVPQNLSASRPQDRQFILSSKKLLLSDSGFYLCAWSVQVGRAGLSNEQFFGPGTRLTVL.